The 10 T cell receptor beta chains given below trace back to one sample, sequenced in a study of OX40 agonist ivuxolimab in advanced cancers. Produced via immunoSEQ multiplex PCR; TCRdb's table is partial and in-frame only. The table lists under 95,000 clones, less than 95% of them singletons. The source material was CD4+ or CD8+ T cells sorted from blood, sampled in a trial of the OX40 agonist ivuxolimab. These receptors originate from an adult with an advanced solid tumor such as melanoma, head and neck, liver or kidney cancer.

The J gene is TRBJ2-5, the V gene TRBV6-5; the match to TRBD1 covers 9 bases. The J segment lost 4 bases and the V segment lost 0 bases, leaving 0 bases of the junction unmatched. This CDR3 contains 14 residues. Germline CDR1 MNHEY, CDR2 SVGAGI. For the CDR3, the DNA is TGTGCCAGCAGTTACTCGGGACAGGGAGAGACCCAGTACTTC. Its protein is CASSYSGQGETQYF.

The chain joins TRBV7-9 to TRBJ1-1; 7 bases are shared with TRBD1. Looked up from germline, CDR1 is SEHNR and CDR2 is FQNEAQ (reference sequence). The CDR3 extends over 14 amino acids. J gave up 3 bases and V 3 bases, and 4 bases lay outside the gene matches. CDR3 residues: CASSLGQGDTEAFF. The DNA for the CDR3 is TGTGCCAGCAGCTTGGGGCAGGGGGACACTGAAGCTTTCTTT.

The gene calls are TRBV5-1 and TRBJ2-5, with D maybe TRBD1 (6 bases). The end of the DNA fits TRBJ2-7 better, so the J call may be wrong. CDR3 size: 14 residues. Germline V CDR1 and CDR2: SGHRS, YFSETQ. CDR3 in DNA: TGCGCCAGCACCGGGCCAGGGGCTTACTACGAGCAGTACTTC. It codes for CASTGPGAYYEQYF.

The genes are TRBV4-2 and TRBJ2-3; 8 nucleotides align to TRBD2. The CDR3 runs to 14 residues. Trimming removed 6 bases from V and 6 bases from J; junction bases left unmatched: 8. CDR1 and CDR2 from the germline V gene are LGHNA and YNFKEQ. CDR3 nucleotides: TGTGCCAGCAGACATAGCGGGATCCCCGATACGCAGTATTTT. Its protein product is CASRHSGIPDTQYF.

J is TRBJ2-2 and V is TRBV19, with 8 bases matching TRBD1. Germline assignment: CDR1 LNHDA and CDR2 SQIVND (reference sequence). The CDR3 runs to 16 residues. V lost 8 bases to trimming and J lost 2 bases; unmatched junction nucleotides: 10. CDR3 sequence reads: CASRAGGAGNTGELFF. DNA for the CDR3: TGTGCCAGTCGGGCAGGGGGCGCGGGAAACACCGGGGAGCTGTTTTTT.

The V and J genes are TRBV19 and TRBJ2-3; 14 bases are shared with TRBD2. J gave up 6 bases and V 5 bases, and 10 bases lay outside the gene matches. Per the germline V gene, CDR1 is LNHDA and CDR2 is SQIVND (reference sequence). This CDR3 contains 17 residues. The CDR3: CASSPWSGLAGADTQYF. The CDR3 bases are TGTGCCAGTAGTCCATGGTCGGGACTAGCGGGAGCGGATACGCAGTATTTT.

This chain links TRBV29-1 with TRBJ1-1; D remains unclear. With 0 bases removed from V and 5 bases from J, the gap between germline ends came to 10 bases. CDR3 length: 13 amino acids. CDR1 and CDR2 from the germline V gene are SQVTM and ANQGSEA. This CDR3 is CSVEDPRGTEAFF. The CDR3 DNA is TGCAGCGTTGAAGACCCCAGAGGGACTGAAGCTTTCTTT.

The chain combines TRBV5-1 with TRBJ2-5; weak D call: TRBD1 (5 bases). The germline V gene encodes CDR1 SGHRS and CDR2 YFSETQ. With 0 bases removed from V and 3 bases from J, the gap between germline ends came to 12 bases. The CDR3 spans 15 residues. The CDR3 DNA sequence: TGCGCCAGCAGCTTGGCCATGGGGCTAGAAGAGACCCAGTACTTC. Protein sequence: CASSLAMGLEETQYF. Combining the CDR3 with reference TRBV5-1 and TRBJ2-5 gives the whole variable domain KAGVTQTPRYLIKTRGQQVTLSCSPISGHRSVSWYQQTPGQGLQFLFEYFSETQRNKGNFPGRFSGRQFSNSRSEMNVSTLELGDSALYLCASSLAMGLEETQYFGPGTRLLVL.

The J gene is TRBJ2-5, the V gene TRBV4-2, with D possibly TRBD1 on 5 matching bases. The J call may not be correct, given that the DNA end is closer to TRBJ2-7. The CDR3 length is 14 residues. The germline V gene has CDR1 LGHNA and CDR2 YNFKEQ. In DNA, the CDR3 is TGTGCCAGCAGCCAAACGGCAGGGATCAACGAGCAGTACTTC. Amino acid sequence: CASSQTAGINEQYF.

The chain carries TRBV7-3 and TRBJ2-3, with TRBD2 matching 11 bases. The CDR3 has 16 amino acids. The V and J ends lost 5 bases and 4 bases, in that order; junction bases with no gene match: 8. Germline V gene sequence: CDR1 SGHTA, CDR2 FQGTGA. The chain's CDR3 is CASSPKLAGAADTQYF. For the CDR3, the DNA is TGTGCCAGCAGCCCGAAACTAGCGGGAGCTGCAGATACGCAGTATTTT.